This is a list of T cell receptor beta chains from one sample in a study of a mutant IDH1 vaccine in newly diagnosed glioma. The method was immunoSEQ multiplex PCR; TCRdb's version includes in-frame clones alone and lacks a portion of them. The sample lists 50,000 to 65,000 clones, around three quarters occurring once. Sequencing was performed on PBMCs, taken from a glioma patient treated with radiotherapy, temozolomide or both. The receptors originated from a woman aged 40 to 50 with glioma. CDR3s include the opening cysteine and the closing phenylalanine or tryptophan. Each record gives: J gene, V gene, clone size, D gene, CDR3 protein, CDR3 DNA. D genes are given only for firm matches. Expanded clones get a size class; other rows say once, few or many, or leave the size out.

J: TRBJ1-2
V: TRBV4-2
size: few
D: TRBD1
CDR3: CASSPLTGTGNYGYTF
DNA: TGTGCCAGCAGCCCTCTAACCGGGACAGGAAACTATGGCTACACCTTC

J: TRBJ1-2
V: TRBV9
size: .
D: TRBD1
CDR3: CASSVGDRVGYTF
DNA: TGTGCCAGCAGCGTTGGGGACAGGGTTGGCTACACCTTC

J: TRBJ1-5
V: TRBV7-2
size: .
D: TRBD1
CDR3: CASSARQGSNQPQHF
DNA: TGTGCCAGCAGCGCTCGACAGGGGAGCAATCAGCCCCAGCATTTT

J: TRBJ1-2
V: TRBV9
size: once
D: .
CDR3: CASSVTGTNNYGYTF
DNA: TGTGCCAGCAGCGTAACGGGAACCAATAACTATGGCTACACCTTC

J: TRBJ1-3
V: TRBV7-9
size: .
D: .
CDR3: CASSAEWPRSGNTIYF
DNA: TGTGCCAGCAGCGCCGAATGGCCCCGCTCTGGAAACACCATATATTTT

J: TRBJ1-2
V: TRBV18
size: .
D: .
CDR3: CASSPEGSHGYTF
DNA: TGTGCCAGCTCACCAGAGGGGTCACATGGCTACACCTTC

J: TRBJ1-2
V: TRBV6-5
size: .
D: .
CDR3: CASSPVSGGYTF
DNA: TGTGCCAGCAGCCCCGTAAGTGGGGGCTACACCTTC

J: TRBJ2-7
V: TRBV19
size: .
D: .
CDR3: CASSPFAGQHYEQYF
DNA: TGTGCCAGTAGTCCGTTCGCGGGACAGCACTACGAGCAGTACTTC

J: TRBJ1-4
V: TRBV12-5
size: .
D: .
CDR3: CASGLREKLFF
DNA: TGTGCTAGTGGTTTGCGGGAAAAACTGTTTTTT

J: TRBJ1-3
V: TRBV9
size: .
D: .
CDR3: CASSPPGAGNTIYF
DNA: TGTGCCAGCAGCCCCCCCGGGGCTGGAAACACCATATATTTT

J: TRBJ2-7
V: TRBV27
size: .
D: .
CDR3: CASRATNEQYF
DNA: TGTGCCAGCAGAGCAACAAACGAGCAGTACTTC

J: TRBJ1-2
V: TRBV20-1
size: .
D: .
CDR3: CSAPLNYGYTF
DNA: TGCAGTGCCCCTTTGAACTATGGCTACACCTTC

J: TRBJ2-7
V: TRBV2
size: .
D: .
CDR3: CASSLDSYEQYF
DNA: TGTGCCAGCAGTTTGGACAGCTACGAGCAGTACTTC

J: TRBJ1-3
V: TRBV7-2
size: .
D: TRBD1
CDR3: CASSLVGGGTSSGNTIYF
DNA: TGTGCCAGCAGCTTAGTGGGAGGGGGCACAAGCTCTGGAAACACCATATATTTT

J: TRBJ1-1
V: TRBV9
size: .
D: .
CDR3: CASSAGGVTEAFF
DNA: TGTGCCAGCAGCGCGGGTGGGGTCACCGAAGCTTTCTTT